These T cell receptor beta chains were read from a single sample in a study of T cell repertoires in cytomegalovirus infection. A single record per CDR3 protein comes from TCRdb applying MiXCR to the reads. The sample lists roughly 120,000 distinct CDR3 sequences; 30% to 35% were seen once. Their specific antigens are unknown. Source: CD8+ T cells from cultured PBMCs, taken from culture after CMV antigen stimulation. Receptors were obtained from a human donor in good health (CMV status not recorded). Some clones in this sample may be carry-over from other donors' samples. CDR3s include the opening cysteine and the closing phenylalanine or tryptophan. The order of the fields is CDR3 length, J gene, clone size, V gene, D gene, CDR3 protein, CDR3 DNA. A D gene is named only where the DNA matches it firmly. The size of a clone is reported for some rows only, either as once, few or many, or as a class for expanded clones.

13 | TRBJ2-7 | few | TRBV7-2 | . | CASSLAPDYEQYF | TGTGCCAGCAGCTTAGCCCCAGACTACGAGCAGTACTTC
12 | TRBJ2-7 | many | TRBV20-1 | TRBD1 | CSAPGQGNEQYF | TGCAGTGCTCCGGGACAGGGAAACGAGCAGTACTTC
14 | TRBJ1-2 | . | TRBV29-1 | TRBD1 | CSVASGTEFDGYTF | TGCAGCGTCGCCTCGGGGACAGAATTTGATGGCTACACCTTC
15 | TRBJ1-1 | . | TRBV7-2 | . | CASSLGLGGGSEAFF | TGTGCCAGCAGCTTAGGCCTTGGGGGGGGATCCGAAGCTTTCTTT
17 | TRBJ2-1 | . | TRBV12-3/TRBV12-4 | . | CASRSSMGSERDNEQFF | TGTGCCAGCAGATCGTCGATGGGGTCTGAGAGGGATAATGAGCAGTTCTTC
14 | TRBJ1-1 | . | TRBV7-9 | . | CASSLAALNTEAFF | TGTGCCAGCAGCCTAGCGGCTTTGAACACTGAAGCTTTCTTT
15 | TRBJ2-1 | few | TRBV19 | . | CASTDRRGGYNEQFF | TGTGCCAGTACCGACCGGAGGGGGGGCTACAATGAGCAGTTCTTC
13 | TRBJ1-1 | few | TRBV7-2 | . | CASSLVGQGIDFF | .
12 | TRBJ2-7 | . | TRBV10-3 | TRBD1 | CAISGTGYEQYF | TGTGCCATCAGTGGGACAGGCTACGAGCAGTACTTC
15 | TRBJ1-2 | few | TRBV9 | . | CASSVSTQLDYGYTF | TGTGCCAGCAGCGTATCTACCCAGCTAGACTATGGCTACACCTTC
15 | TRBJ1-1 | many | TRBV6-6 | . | CASSQSDGMNTEAFF | TGTGCCAGCAGTCAATCGGACGGGATGAACACTGAAGCTTTCTTT
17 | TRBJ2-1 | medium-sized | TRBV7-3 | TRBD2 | CASSLRPGTSLGNEQFF | TGTGCCAGCAGCTTACGACCTGGGACTAGTTTAGGCAATGAGCAGTTCTTC
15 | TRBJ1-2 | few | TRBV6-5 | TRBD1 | CASTPGQVDPSGYTF | TGTGCCAGTACTCCCGGACAGGTGGACCCCAGTGGCTACACCTTC
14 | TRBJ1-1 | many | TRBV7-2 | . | CASSLVEGYTEAFF | TGTGCCAGCAGCTTAGTAGAGGGCTACACTGAAGCTTTCTTT
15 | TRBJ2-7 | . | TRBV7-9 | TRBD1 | CASSPRTGIFHEQYF | TGTGCCAGCAGCCCGCGGACAGGGATTTTCCACGAGCAGTACTTC
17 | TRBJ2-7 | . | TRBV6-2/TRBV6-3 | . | CASSYSRVMAKNYEQYF | TGTGCCAGCAGTTACTCGAGGGTAATGGCTAAAAACTACGAGCAGTACTTC
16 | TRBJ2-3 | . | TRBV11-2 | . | CASSLEDGQSTDTHYF | TGTGCCAGCAGCTTAGAGGACGGGCAGAGCACAGATACGCATTATTTT
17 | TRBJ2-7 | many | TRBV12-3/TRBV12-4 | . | CASSFNLEHISSYEQYF | TGTGCCAGCAGTTTTAATCTTGAACATATTAGCTCCTACGAGCAGTACTTC
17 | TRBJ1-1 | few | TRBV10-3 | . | CAISESIAGLADTEAFF | TGTGCCATCAGTGAGTCGATAGCAGGGTTGGCTGACACTGAAGCTTTCTTT
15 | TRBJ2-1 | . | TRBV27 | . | CASSRRAGPINEQFF | TGTGCCAGCAGTCGGCGGGCAGGGCCCATCAATGAGCAGTTCTTC
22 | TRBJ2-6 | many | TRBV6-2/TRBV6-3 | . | CASSYPPWGPYLSFSGANVLTF | TGTGCCAGCAGTTACCCCCCCTGGGGGCCTTACCTTAGCTTTTCTGGGGCCAACGTCCTGACTTTC
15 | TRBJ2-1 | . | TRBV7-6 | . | CASSLTDFASSEQFF | TGTGCCAGCAGCTTAACGGACTTTGCAAGCAGCGAGCAGTTCTTC
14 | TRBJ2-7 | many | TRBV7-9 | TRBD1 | CASMGQDSPTEQYF | TGTGCCAGCATGGGACAGGACTCCCCAACAGAGCAGTACTTC
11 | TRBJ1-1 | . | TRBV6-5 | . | CASSYREEAFF | TGTGCCAGCAGTTACAGGGAGGAGGCTTTCTTT
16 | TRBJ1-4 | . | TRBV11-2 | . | CASSITGTRPAEKLFF | TGTGCCAGCAGCATAACAGGGACGAGGCCAGCTGAAAAACTGTTTTTT
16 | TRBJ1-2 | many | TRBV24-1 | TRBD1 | CATSDTRTGEVYGYTF | TGTGCCACCAGTGATACCCGGACAGGGGAGGTCTATGGCTACACCTTC
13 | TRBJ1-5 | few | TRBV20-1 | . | CSARDTSNQPQHF | TGCAGTGCTAGAGACACTAGCAATCAGCCCCAGCATTTT
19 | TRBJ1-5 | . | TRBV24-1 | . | CATSDPSLTGPGGNQPQHF | TGTGCCACCAGTGATCCTTCCCTCACCGGGCCCGGCGGGAATCAGCCCCAGCATTTT
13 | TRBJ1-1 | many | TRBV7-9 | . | CASSFSPRTEAFF | TGTGCCAGCAGCTTCTCCCCGAGAACTGAAGCTTTCTTT
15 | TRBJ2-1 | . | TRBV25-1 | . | CASSTWGAEDNEQFF | TGTGCCAGCAGTACGTGGGGGGCCGAGGACAATGAGCAGTTCTTC
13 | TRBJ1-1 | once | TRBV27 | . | CASRWTMNTEAFF | TGTGCCAGCAGATGGACGATGAACACTGAAGCTTTCTTT
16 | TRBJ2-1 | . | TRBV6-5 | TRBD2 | CASSYGGGGAYNEQFF | TGTGCCAGCAGTTACGGGGGCGGGGGGGCCTACAATGAGCAGTTCTTC
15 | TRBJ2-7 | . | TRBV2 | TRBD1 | CASSPPRQGGYEQYF | TGTGCCAGCAGTCCGCCCAGACAGGGGGGCTACGAGCAGTACTTC
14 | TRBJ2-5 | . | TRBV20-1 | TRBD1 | CSARTGVIQETQYF | TGCAGTGCTCGCACAGGGGTCATCCAAGAGACCCAGTACTTC
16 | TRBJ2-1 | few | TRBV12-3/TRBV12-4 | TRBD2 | CASSPTSGLFLIEQFF | TGTGCCAGCAGCCCGACTAGCGGTCTTTTTCTGATTGAGCAGTTCTTC
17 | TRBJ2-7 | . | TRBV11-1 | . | CASSRGGGAQSSYEQYF | TGTGCCAGCAGCCGTGGGGGGGGGGCTCAGAGCTCCTACGAGCAGTACTTC
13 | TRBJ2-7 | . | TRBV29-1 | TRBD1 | CSGTGTGSHEQYF | TGCAGCGGAACCGGGACAGGGAGCCACGAGCAGTACTTC
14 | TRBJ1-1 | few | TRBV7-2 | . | CATTPGRSYTEAFF | TGTGCCACCACTCCGGGCAGGAGCTACACTGAAGCTTTCTTT
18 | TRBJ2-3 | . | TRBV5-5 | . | CASSLVPRQRPRLDTQYF | TGTGCCAGCAGCTTGGTCCCGAGGCAGCGTCCACGCTTAGATACGCAGTATTTT